This T cell receptor (beta chain) was found in a study of blood T cell repertoires in COVID-19. Study-wide context: In each case, the material was cDNA or gDNA derived from T cells, B-cell-depleted T cells, or PBMCs.

Assay: immunoSEQ multiplex PCR; the TCRdb copy retains only in-frame clones and omits some. The sample lists about 140,000 clones, about 86% occurring once. This CDR3 is 14 amino acids long. Germline V gene lookup returns CDR1 MDHEN and CDR2 SYDVKM. Deletions cut 2 bases from V and 0 bases from J, with 7 bases between. The receptor was isolated from a woman aged 60-75 years with acute or convalescent COVID-19. This chain uses TRBV28 with TRBJ1-2; D call uncertain. Input material: peripheral blood. The CDR3: CASSLPYTNYGYTF. The CDR3 region has the DNA TGTGCCAGCAGTTTACCTTATACTAACTATGGCTACACCTTC.